A single sample gave rise to the 13 T cell receptor beta chains below, sequenced in a study of T cell repertoires in cytomegalovirus infection. A single record per CDR3 protein comes from TCRdb applying MiXCR to the reads. The table lists 650,000 to 900,000 distinct CDR3 sequences, roughly 29% of them singletons, with about an eighth in the top ten. Antigens for these TCRs are unknown. The starting material was cultured CD8+ T cells from PBMCs, obtained from culture after CMV antigen stimulation. The receptors shown here come from a human donor in good health (CMV status not recorded). Some clones in this sample may be carry-over from other donors' samples.

This rearrangement joins TRBV6-8 to TRBJ2-7; TRBD1 is a possible D gene (5 bases). Germline V gene lookup returns CDR1 MNHGY and CDR2 SAAAGT. V dropped 4 bases and J dropped 2 bases, with 12 bases sitting between them. The CDR3 runs 14 residues. Here the CDR3 reads CASSLGLETYEQYF. The CDR3 nucleotides read TGTGCCAGCAGTTTGGGGCTCGAAACCTACGAGCAGTACTTC.

This clonotype appeared a few times. The V gene is TRBV19, the J gene TRBJ2-3; no reliable D call. The length of the CDR3 is 15 residues. The germline gives CDR1 LNHDA, CDR2 SQIVND (reference sequence). V was cut by 4 bases and J by 2 bases, with 13 bases left in between. CDR3 residues: CASSTLGSPTDTQYF. CDR3 nucleotides: TGTGCCAGTAGTACCCTGGGCAGCCCCACAGATACGCAGTATTTT.

The V call is TRBV7-9, the J call TRBJ2-7, with 10 bases aligning to TRBD1. CDR3 size: 15 residues. The V gene's germline CDR1 is SEHNR and CDR2 FQNEAQ (reference sequence). After removal of 5 bases from V and 4 bases from J, the junction contained 8 bases not matched to a gene. DNA of the CDR3: TGTGCCAGCAGCCGCGGGACAGGGGCGGTGTACGAGCAGTACGTC. Its translation: CASSRGTGAVYEQYV.

A few counts support this clonotype. The rearrangement links TRBV11-3 to TRBJ2-5, with D unclear. The length of the CDR3 is 15 residues. V gave up 1 base and J gave up 5 bases, with 14 bases separating them. Germline CDR1 SGHNT, CDR2 YENEEA. CDR3 residues: CASSLGPAILETQYF. CDR3 in DNA: TGTGCCAGCAGCTTAGGACCCGCAATATTGGAGACCCAGTACTTC.

This chain links TRBV7-6 with TRBJ2-7, with D perhaps matching TRBD1 or TRBD2 (5 bases each). CDR3 length: 13 residues. Trimming left V 3 bases short and J 3 bases short, with 9 bases between. Germline CDR1 SGHVS, CDR2 FNYEAQ. Here the CDR3 reads CASSLGRDYEQYF. In DNA form, the CDR3 reads TGTGCCAGCAGCTTGGGACGGGACTACGAGCAGTACTTC. Together with reference TRBV7-6 and TRBJ2-7, the CDR3 gives the full variable domain: GAGVSQSPRYKVTKRGQDVALRCDPISGHVSLYWYRQALGQGPEFLTYFNYEAQQDKSGLPNDRFSAERPEGSISTLTIQRTEQRDSAMYRCASSLGRDYEQYFGPGTRLTVT.

This clonotype was detected ten times or more. This chain uses TRBV12-3 or TRBV12-4 with TRBJ2-1; D is perhaps TRBD2 (7 bases). The CDR3 extends over 23 amino acids. Trimming took 1 base from V and 5 from J, leaving 36 bases between them. In DNA, the CDR3 is TGTGCCAGCAGTTTAGATGTATTCGGTCCGGAGTGGAGGGGGGGCGGATGGGACAATGAGCAGTTCTTC. Protein sequence: CASSLDVFGPEWRGGGWDNEQFF.

This chain connects TRBV7-9 to TRBJ2-2; TRBD1 aligns across 10 bases. This CDR3 spans 16 amino acids. J gave up 4 bases and V 2 bases, and 4 bases lay outside the gene matches. CDR1 is SEHNR, CDR2 FQNEAQ, per germline (reference sequence). DNA of the CDR3: TGTGCCAGCAGCTTACTGGGGACAGGGGCCACCGGGGAGCTGTTTTTT. It yields the protein CASSLLGTGATGELFF.

The V gene is TRBV19, the J gene TRBJ2-7; D might be TRBD2 (5 bases). The CDR3 runs 14 residues. With 7 bases removed from V and 0 bases from J, the gap between germline ends came to 13 bases. Germline V gene lookup returns CDR1 LNHDA and CDR2 SQIVND (reference sequence). CDR3 nucleotide sequence: TGTGCCAGTACCGAAAGAGAGGGCTCCTACGAGCAGTACTTC. Translation: CASTEREGSYEQYF.

The chain has TRBV7-3 and TRBJ1-1, with TRBD1 as a possible D gene (5 bases). Trimming removed 1 base at V and 7 bases at J, with 13 bases between. Germline CDR1 and CDR2: SGHTA and FQGTGA. The CDR3 totals 14 residues. The CDR3 DNA reads TGTGCCAGCAGCTTAAGCGGGGTAGGGGATGAAGCTTTCTTT. Translating gives CASSLSGVGDEAFF. Full variable domain (rest looked up from reference TRBV7-3 and TRBJ1-1): GAGVSQTPSNKVTEKGKYVELRCDPISGHTALYWYRQSLGQGPEFLIYFQGTGAADDSGLPNDRFFAVRPEGSVSTLKIQRTERGDSAVYLCASSLSGVGDEAFFGQGTRLTVV.

Notes on this clonotype: The junction departs from germline at one end; a sequencing error may be responsible. This sequence joins TRBV4-1 and TRBJ1-4; D call uncertain. There are 13 residues in the CDR3. CDR1 and CDR2 from the germline V gene are MGHRA and YSYEKL. The CDR3 is CASRPPTNEKLLF. The CDR3, as DNA: TGCGCCAGCAGACCTCCAACTAATGAAAAACTGTTATTT.

This clonotype has more than one count but fewer than ten. The chain employs TRBV5-6 and TRBJ2-5; D unresolved. The CDR3 covers 10 residues. Trimming left V 4 bases short and J 7 bases short, with 5 bases between. CDR1 is SGHDT, CDR2 YYEEEE, per germline. CDR3: CASSGLTQYF. In DNA form, the CDR3 reads TGTGCCAGCAGCGGGTTGACCCAGTACTTC.

This clonotype showed up just a few times. This sequence joins TRBV7-6 and TRBJ2-5; TRBD2 agrees at 10 bases. CDR3 length equals 19 residues. V trimming: 5 bases; J trimming: 2 bases; junction bases outside the gene matches: 17. Germline lookup yields CDR1 SGHVS and CDR2 FNYEAQ. The CDR3 sequence is CASSVNWASGGTRQETQYF. CDR3 bases: TGTGCCAGCAGCGTAAACTGGGCTAGCGGGGGTACCCGACAAGAGACCCAGTACTTC. The whole variable domain, filled in from reference TRBV7-6 and TRBJ2-5, reads GAGVSQSPRYKVTKRGQDVALRCDPISGHVSLYWYRQALGQGPEFLTYFNYEAQQDKSGLPNDRFSAERPEGSISTLTIQRTEQRDSAMYRCASSVNWASGGTRQETQYFGPGTRLLVL.

A few counts support this clonotype. CDR3 bases: TGTGCCAGCAGCCTCCTAGCGGGGGGGAACACCGGGGAGCTGTTTTTT. Translated, it gives CASSLLAGGNTGELFF. J is TRBJ2-2 and V is TRBV4-2, with 11 positions matching TRBD2. The germline gives CDR1 LGHNA, CDR2 YNFKEQ. V shed 4 bases and J 1 base; nucleotides not matched to a gene: 2. This CDR3 is 16 amino acids long.